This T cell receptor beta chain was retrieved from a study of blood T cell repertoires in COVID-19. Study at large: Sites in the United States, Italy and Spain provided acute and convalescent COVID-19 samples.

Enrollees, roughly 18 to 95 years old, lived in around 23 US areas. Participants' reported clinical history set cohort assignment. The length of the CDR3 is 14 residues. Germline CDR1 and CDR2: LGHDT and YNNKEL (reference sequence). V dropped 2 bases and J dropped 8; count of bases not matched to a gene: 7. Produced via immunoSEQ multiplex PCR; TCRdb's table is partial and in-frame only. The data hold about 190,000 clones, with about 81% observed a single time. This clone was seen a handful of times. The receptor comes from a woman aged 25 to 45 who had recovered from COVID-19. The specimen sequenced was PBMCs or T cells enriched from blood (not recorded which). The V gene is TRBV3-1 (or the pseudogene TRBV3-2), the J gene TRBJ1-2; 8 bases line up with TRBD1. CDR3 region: CASSQRQGIEGYTF. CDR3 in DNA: TGTGCCAGCAGCCAAAGACAGGGGATCGAGGGCTACACCTTC.